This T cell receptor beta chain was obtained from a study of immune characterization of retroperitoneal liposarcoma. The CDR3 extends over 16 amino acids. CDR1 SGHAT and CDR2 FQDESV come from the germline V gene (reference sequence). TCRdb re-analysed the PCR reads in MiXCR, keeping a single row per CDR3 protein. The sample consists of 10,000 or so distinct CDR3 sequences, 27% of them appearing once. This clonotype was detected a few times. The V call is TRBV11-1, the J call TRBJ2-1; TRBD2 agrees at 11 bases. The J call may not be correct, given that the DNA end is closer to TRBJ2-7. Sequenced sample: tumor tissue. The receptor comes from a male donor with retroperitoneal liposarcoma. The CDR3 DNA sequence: TGTGCCAGCAGCCTATCGGGACTAGCGGAGTACAATGAGCAGTACTTC. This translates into CASSLSGLAEYNEQYF.